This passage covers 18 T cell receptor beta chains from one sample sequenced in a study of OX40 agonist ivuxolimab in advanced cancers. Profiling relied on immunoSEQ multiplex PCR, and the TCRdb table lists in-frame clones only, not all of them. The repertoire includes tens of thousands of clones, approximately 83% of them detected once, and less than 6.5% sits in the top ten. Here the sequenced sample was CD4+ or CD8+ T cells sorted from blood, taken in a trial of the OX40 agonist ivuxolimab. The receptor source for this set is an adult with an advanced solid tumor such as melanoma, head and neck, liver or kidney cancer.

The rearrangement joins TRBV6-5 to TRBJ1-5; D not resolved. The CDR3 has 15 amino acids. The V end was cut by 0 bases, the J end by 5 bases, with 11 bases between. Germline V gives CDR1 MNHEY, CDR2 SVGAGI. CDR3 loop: CASSYSMGPDQPQHF. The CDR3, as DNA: TGTGCCAGCAGTTACTCGATGGGTCCAGATCAGCCCCAGCATTTT.

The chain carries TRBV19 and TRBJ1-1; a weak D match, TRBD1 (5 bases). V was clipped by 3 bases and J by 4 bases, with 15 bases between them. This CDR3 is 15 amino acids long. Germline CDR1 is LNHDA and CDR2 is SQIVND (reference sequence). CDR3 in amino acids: CASSMRQGRGTEAFF. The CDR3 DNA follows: TGTGCCAGTAGTATGAGGCAGGGAAGAGGCACTGAAGCTTTCTTT.

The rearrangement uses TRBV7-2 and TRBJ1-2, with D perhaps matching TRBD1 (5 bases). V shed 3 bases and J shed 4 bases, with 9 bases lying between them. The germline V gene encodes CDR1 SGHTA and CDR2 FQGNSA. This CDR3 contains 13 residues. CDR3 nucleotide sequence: TGTGCCAGCAGCTTCCAGGGATCCTATGGCTACACCTTC. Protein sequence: CASSFQGSYGYTF.

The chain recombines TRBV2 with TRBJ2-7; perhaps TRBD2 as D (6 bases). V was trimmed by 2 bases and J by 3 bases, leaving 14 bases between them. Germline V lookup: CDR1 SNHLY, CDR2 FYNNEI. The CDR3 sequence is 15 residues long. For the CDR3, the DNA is TGTGCCAGCAGTGAACCGGGACTCGCCCACTACGAGCAGTACTTC. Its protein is CASSEPGLAHYEQYF.

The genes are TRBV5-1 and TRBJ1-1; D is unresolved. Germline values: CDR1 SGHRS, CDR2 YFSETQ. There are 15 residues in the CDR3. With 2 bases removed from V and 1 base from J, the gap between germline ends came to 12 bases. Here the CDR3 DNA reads TGCGCCAGCAGCTTCCTGGGCACGGGGAACACTGAAGCTTTCTTT. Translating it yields CASSFLGTGNTEAFF.

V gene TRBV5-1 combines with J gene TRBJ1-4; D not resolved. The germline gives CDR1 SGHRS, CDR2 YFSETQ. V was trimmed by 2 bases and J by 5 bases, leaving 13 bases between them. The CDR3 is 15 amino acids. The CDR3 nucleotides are TGCGCCAGCAGCTTTAATTGGGGATGGAATGAAAAACTGTTTTTT. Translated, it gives CASSFNWGWNEKLFF.

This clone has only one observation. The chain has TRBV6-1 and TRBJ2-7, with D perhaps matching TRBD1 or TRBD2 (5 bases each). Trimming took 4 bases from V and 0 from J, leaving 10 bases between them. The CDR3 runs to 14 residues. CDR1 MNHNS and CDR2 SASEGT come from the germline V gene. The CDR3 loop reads CASSGTGGSYEQYF. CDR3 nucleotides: TGTGCCAGCAGTGGGACTGGGGGCTCCTACGAGCAGTACTTC.

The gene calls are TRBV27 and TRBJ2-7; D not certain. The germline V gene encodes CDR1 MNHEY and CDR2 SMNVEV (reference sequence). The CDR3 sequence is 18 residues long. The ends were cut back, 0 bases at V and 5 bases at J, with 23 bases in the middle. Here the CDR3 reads CASSLSDLHRVLLDEQYF. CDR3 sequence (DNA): TGTGCCAGCAGTTTATCGGATCTACACCGGGTGCTCCTGGACGAGCAGTACTTC.

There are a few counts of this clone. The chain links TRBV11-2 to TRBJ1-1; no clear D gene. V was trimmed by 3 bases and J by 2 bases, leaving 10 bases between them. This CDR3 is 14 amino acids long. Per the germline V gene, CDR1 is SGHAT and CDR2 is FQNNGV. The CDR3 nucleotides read TGTGCCAGCAGCTTTGACCGTGGAAACACTGAAGCTTTCTTT. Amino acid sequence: CASSFDRGNTEAFF.

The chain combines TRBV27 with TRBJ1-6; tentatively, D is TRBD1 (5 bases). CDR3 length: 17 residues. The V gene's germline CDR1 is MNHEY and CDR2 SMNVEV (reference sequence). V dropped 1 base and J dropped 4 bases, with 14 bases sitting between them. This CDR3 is CASSLYSGGGYNSPLHF. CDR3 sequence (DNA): TGTGCCAGCAGTTTATATTCGGGGGGTGGATATAATTCACCCCTCCACTTT.

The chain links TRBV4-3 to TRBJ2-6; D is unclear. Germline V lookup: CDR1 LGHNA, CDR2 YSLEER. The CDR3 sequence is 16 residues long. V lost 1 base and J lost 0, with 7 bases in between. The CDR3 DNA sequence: TGCGCCAGCAGCCAAGGCAGGCCCTCTGGGGCCAACGTCCTGACTTTC. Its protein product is CASSQGRPSGANVLTF.

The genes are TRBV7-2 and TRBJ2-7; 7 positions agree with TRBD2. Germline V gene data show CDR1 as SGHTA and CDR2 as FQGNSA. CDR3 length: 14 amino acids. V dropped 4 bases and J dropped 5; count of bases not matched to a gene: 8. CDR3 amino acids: CASSSGLPPHEQYF. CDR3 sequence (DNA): TGTGCCAGCAGCTCGGGACTACCCCCGCACGAGCAGTACTTC.

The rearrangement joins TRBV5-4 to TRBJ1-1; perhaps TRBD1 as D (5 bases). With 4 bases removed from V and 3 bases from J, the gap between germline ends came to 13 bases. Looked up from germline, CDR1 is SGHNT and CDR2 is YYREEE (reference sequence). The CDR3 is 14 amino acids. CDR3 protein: CASSPVGRDTEAFF. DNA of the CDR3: TGTGCCAGCAGCCCGGTGGGGCGGGACACTGAAGCTTTCTTT.

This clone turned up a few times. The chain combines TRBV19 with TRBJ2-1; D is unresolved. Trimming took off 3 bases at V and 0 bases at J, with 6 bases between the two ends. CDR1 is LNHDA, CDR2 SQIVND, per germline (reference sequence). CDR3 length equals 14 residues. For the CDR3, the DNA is TGTGCCAGTAGTATGCAGAGCTCCTACAATGAGCAGTTCTTC. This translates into CASSMQSSYNEQFF. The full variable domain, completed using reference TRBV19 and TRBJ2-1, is DGGITQSPKYLFRKEGQNVTLSCEQNLNHDAMYWYRQDPGQGLRLIYYSQIVNDFQKGDIAEGYSVSREKKESFPLTVTSAQKNPTAFYLCASSMQSSYNEQFFGPGTRLTVL.

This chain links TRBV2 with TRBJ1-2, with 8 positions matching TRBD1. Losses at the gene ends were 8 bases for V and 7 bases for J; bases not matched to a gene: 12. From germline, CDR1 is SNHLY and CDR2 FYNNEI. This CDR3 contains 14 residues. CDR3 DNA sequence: TGTGCCAGCGAATGGACAGGGAGTGCGACTGGCTACACCTTC. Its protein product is CASEWTGSATGYTF.

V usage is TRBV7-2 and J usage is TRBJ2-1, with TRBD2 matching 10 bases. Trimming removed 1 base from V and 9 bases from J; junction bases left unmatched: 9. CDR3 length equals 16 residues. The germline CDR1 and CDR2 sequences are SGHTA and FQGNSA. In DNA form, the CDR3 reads TGTGCCAGCAGCTTAGACCCAGCGGGGGGGCTCAGTGAGCAGTTCTTC. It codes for CASSLDPAGGLSEQFF.

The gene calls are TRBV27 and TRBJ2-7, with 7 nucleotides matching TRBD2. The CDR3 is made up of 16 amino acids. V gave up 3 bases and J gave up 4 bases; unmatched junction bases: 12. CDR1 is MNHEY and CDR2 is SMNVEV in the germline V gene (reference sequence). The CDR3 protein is CASSFSVGLVGYEQYF. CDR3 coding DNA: TGTGCCAGCAGTTTTTCTGTCGGACTAGTTGGGTACGAGCAGTACTTC.

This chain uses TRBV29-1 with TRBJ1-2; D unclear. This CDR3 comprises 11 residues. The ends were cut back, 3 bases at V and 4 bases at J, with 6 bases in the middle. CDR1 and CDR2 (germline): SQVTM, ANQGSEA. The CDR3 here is CSVEGIYGYTF. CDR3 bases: TGCAGCGTTGAGGGAATCTATGGCTACACCTTC.